This T cell receptor (beta chain) was observed in a study of blood T cell repertoires in COVID-19. Study overall: Donors in the United States, Italy and Spain gave samples during acute or convalescent COVID-19. The cDNA or gDNA used as material had been derived from T cells, B-cell-depleted T cells, or PBMCs.

CDR3 length equals 14 residues. V lost 2 bases and J lost 1, with 6 bases in between. Germline lookup yields CDR1 LGHDT and CDR2 YNNKEL (reference sequence). The protocol was immunoSEQ multiplex PCR, while the TCRdb copy is restricted to in-frame clones and leaves out a portion. The table records 85,000 to 100,000 clones, around 79% of them present only once. The source material was peripheral blood. This sequence originates from a human donor in a cohort sampled during active COVID-19. The chain combines TRBV3-1 (or the pseudogene TRBV3-2) with TRBJ1-3; D ambiguous. The CDR3 nucleotides read TGTGCCAGCAGCCAATCGGGGTCTGGAAACACCATATATTTT. Its translation is CASSQSGSGNTIYF.